This T cell receptor beta chain was found in a study of technical replicates of blood from a handful of donors. The germline V and J ends were trimmed by 10 bases and 0 bases, with 10 bases remaining between them. CDR1 and CDR2 from the germline V gene are MGHDK and SYGVNS. This CDR3 spans 13 amino acids. TCRdb's copy holds only in-frame clones and misses some; the assay was immunoSEQ multiplex PCR. The repertoire consists of some 90,000 clones, with approximately 95% occurring once and the leading ten covering 0.3% to 0.35%. Input material: T cells isolated from PBMCs. The clonotype originates from a human donor in good health. This chain connects TRBV25-1 to TRBJ2-1, with D tentatively TRBD2 (5 bases). The CDR3 sequence: CAIGLSSYNEQFF. CDR3 DNA: TGTGCCATTGGACTCAGCTCCTACAATGAGCAGTTCTTC.